The TCR beta chain under discussion was sequenced for a study of CXCR3-negative and CXCR3-positive naive CD8 T cells. Study-level results: After cryopreservation, CXCR3 expression dropped partially; most assays used fresh PBMCs. CXCR3-positive naive cells carried more hydrophobic TRB CDR3s than CXCR3-negative ones.

The germline gives CDR1 SQVTM, CDR2 ANQGSEA. The CDR3 has 13 amino acids. With 290,000 or so cells each, the CD8+ T cell subsets were individually sorted in triplicate. About this clonotype: Its target is not known.

The authors made the TRB cDNA libraries by 5' RACE using UMI labels. Reprocessing the 5' RACE reads, TCRdb reports a single entry for every CDR3 protein and omits DNA. The sample holds some 4,000 distinct CDR3 sequences. The material sequenced was naive CXCR3- CD8+ T cells from blood. Subset denoted: CD45RO-CCR7+CD27+CD95- naive CD8+ T cells lacking CXCR3 (TNR3-). The gene calls are TRBV29-1 and TRBJ2-5; TCRdb proposes TRBD1, but this gene call is untestable without DNA. The TCR sequence derives from a human donor in good health. Some clones in this sample may be carry-over from other donors' samples. CDR3 in amino acids: CSIWTGRQETQYF. The full variable domain, rest sourced from reference TRBV29-1 and TRBJ2-5, is SAVISQKPSRDICQRGTSLTIQCQVDSQVTMMFWYRQQPGQSLTLIATANQGSEATYESGFVIDKFPISRPNLTFSTLTVSNMSPEDSSIYLCSIWTGRQETQYFGPGTRLLVL.